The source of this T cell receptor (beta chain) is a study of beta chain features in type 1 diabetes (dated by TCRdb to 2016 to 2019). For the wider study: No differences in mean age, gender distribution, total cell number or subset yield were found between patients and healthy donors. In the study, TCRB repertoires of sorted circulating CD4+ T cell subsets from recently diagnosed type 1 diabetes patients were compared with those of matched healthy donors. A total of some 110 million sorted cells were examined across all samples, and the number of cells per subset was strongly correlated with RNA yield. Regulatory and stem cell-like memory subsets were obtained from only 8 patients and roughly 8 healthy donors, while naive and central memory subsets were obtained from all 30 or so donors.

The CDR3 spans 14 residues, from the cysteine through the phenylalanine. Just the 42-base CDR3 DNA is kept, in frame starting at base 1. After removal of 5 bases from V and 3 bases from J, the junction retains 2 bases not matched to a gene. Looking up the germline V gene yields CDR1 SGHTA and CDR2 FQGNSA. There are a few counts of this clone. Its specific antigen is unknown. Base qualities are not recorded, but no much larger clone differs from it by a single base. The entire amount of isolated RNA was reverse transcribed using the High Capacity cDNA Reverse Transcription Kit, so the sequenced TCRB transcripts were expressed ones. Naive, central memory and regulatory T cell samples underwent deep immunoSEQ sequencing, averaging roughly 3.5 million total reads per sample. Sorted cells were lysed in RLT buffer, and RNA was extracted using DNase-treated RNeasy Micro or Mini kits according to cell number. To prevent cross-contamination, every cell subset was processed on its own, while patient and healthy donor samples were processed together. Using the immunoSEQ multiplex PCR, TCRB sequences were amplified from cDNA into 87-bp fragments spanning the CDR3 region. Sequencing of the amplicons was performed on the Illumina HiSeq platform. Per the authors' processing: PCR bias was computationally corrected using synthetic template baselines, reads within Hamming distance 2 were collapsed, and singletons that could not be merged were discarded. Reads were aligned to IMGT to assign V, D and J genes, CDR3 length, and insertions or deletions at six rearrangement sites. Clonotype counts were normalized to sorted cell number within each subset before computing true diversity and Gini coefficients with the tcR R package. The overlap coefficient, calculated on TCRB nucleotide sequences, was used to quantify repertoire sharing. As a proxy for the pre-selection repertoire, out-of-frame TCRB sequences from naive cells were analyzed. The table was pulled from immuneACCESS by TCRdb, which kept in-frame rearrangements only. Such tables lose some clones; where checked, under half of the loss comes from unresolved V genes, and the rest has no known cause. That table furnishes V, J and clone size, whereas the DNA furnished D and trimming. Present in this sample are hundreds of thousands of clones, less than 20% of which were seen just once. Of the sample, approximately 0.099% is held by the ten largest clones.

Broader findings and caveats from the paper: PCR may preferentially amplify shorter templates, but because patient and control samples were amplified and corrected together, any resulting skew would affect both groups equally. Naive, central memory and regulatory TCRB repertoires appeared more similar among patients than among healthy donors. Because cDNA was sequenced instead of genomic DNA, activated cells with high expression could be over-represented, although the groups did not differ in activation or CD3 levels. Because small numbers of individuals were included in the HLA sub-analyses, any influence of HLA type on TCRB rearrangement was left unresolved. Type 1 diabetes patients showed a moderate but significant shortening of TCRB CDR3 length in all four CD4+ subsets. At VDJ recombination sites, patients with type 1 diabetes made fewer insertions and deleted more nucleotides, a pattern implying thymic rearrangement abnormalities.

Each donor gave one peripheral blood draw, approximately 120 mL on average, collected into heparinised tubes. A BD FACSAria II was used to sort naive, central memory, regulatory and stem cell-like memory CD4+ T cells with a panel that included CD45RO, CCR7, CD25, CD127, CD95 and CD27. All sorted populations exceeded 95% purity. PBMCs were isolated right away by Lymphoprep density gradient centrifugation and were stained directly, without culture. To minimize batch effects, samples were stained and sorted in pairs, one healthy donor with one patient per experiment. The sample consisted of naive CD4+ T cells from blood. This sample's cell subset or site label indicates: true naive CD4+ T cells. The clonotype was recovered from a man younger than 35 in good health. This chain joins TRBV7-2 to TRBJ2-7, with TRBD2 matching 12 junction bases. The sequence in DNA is TGTGCCAGCAGCAGGACTAGCGGGGTCTACGAGCAGTACTTC. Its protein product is CASSRTSGVYEQYF. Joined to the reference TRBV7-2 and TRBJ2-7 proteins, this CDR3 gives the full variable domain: GAGVSQSPSNKVTEKGKDVELRCDPISGHTALYWYRQSLGQGLEFLIYFQGNSAPDKSGLPSDRFSAERTGGSVSTLTIQRTQQEDSAVYLCASSRTSGVYEQYFGPGTRLTVT.